A selection of T cell receptor beta chains follows, all from one sample in a study of Ad26.COV2.S vaccination and SARS-CoV-2 variants. Profiling relied on immunoSEQ multiplex PCR, and the TCRdb table lists in-frame clones only, not all of them. The data hold about 410,000 clones, with more than 85% observed a single time. Sample: peripheral blood, taken in a trial of Ad26.COV2.S vaccine versus placebo. The source of these receptors is a person aged 18 to 65 who received the Ad26.COV2.S COVID-19 vaccine or a placebo. CDR3s include the opening cysteine and the closing phenylalanine or tryptophan.

>TRBV4-1|TRBJ1-6
CASSHGRGQVNSPLHF
>TRBV15|TRBJ1-1
CATSSQTVSGTEAFF
>TRBV7-6|TRBJ1-3
CASSMDRGLGSGNTIYF
>TRBV5-5|TRBJ1-4
CASSQLSVEKLFF
>TRBV2|TRBJ1-6
CASSPASGRTYNSPLHF
>TRBV5-1|TRBJ2-3
CASSFDSTDTQYF
>TRBV28|TRBJ1-2
CASTKDRVGYGYTF
>TRBV5-1|TRBJ2-1
CASSLTSPAREQFF
>TRBV5-1|TRBJ2-7
CASSLSPGSSYEQYF
>TRBV5-5|TRBJ2-7
CASSLAELYEQYF